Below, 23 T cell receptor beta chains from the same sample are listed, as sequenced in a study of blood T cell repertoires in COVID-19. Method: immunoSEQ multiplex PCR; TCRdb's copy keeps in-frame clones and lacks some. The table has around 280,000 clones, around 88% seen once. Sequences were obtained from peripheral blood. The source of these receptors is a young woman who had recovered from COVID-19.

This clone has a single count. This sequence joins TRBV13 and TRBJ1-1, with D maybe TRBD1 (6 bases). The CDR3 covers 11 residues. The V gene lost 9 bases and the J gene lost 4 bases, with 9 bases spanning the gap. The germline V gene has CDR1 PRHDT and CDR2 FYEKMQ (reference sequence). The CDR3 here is CASHRATEAFF. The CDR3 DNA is TGTGCCAGTCACAGGGCCACTGAAGCTTTCTTT. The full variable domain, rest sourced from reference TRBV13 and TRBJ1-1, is AAGVIQSPRHLIKEKRETATLKCYPIPRHDTVYWYQQGPGQDPQFLISFYEKMQSDKGSIPDRFSAQQFSDYHSELNMSSLELGDSALYFCASHRATEAFFGQGTRLTVV.

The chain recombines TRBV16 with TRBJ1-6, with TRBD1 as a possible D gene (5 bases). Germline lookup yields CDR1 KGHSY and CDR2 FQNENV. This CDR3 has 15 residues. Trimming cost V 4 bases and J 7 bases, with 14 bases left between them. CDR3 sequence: CASSRDSAGNSPLHF. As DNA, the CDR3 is TGTGCCAGCAGCCGCGACAGTGCGGGAAATTCACCCCTCCACTTT.

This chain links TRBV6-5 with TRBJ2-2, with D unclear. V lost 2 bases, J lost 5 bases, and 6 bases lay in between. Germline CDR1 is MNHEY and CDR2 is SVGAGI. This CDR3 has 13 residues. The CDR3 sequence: CASSYTRTGELFF. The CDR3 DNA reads TGTGCCAGCAGTTACACCAGAACCGGGGAGCTGTTTTTT.

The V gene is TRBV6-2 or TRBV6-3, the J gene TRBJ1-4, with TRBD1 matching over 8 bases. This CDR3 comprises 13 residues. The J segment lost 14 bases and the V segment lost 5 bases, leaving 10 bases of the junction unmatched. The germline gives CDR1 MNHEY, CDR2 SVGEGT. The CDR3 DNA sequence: TGTGCCAGCAGTAATGGACAGGGCATGAGTCTGTTTTTT. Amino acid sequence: CASSNGQGMSLFF.

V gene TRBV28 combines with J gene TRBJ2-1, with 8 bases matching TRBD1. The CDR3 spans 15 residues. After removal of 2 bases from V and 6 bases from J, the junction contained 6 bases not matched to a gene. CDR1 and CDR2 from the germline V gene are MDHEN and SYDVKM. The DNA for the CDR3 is TGTGCCAGCAGTTTAGTGGCAGGGGGCCGCAATGAGCAGTTCTTC. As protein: CASSLVAGGRNEQFF.

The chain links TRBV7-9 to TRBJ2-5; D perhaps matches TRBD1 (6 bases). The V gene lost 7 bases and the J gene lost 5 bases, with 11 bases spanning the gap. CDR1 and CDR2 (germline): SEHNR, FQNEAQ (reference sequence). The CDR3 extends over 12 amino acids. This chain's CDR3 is CASNQGQETQYF. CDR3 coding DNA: TGTGCCAGCAATCAGGGGCAGGAGACCCAGTACTTC.

The CDR3 bases are TGTGCCAGCAGTTTACGGCAGGGTCAAGGAACTGAAGCTTTCTTT. The encoded protein is CASSLRQGQGTEAFF. The chain uses TRBV27 and TRBJ1-1; possible D gene TRBD1, 5 bases. The CDR3 is 15 amino acids. Germline V gene data show CDR1 as MNHEY and CDR2 as SMNVEV (reference sequence). Trimming pared 2 bases from V and 5 bases from J, leaving 15 bases between.

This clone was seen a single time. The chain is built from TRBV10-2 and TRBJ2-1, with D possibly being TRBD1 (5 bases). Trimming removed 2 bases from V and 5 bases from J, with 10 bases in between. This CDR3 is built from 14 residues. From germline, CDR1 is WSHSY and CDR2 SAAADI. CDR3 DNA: TGCGCCAGCAGTGAGGGTGGACAACACAATGAGCAGTTCTTC. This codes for CASSEGGQHNEQFF.

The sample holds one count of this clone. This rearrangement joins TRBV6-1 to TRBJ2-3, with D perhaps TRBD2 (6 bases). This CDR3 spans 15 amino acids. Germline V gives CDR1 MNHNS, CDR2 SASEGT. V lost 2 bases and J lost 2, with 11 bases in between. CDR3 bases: TGTGCCAGCAGTGAAATCACTAGCCCCACAGATACGCAGTATTTT. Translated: CASSEITSPTDTQYF.

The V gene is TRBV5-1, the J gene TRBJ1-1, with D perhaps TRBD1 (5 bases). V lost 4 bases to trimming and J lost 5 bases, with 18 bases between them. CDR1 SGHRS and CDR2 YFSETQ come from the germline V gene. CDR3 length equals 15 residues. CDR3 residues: CASSPTQTPGTEAFF. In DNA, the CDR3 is TGCGCCAGCAGCCCGACGCAAACACCAGGGACTGAAGCTTTCTTT.

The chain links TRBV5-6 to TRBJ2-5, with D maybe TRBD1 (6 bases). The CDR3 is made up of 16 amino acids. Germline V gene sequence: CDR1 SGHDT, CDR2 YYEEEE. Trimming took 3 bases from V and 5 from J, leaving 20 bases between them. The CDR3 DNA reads TGTGCCAGCAGCTCCATCGAAAAACAGGGTCGGGAGACCCAGTACTTC. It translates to CASSSIEKQGRETQYF.

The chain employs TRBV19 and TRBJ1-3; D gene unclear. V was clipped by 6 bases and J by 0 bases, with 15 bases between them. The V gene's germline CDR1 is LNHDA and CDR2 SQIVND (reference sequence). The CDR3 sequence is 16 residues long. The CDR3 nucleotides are TGTGCCAGTAGCCGCAGGTACCCCAACTCTGGAAACACCATATATTTT. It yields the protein CASSRRYPNSGNTIYF.

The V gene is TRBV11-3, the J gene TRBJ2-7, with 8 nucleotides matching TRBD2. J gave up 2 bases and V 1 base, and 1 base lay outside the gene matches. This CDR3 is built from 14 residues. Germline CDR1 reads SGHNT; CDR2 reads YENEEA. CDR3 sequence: CASSLGAGAYEQYF. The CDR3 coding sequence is TGTGCCAGCAGCTTAGGAGCGGGGGCCTACGAGCAGTACTTC.

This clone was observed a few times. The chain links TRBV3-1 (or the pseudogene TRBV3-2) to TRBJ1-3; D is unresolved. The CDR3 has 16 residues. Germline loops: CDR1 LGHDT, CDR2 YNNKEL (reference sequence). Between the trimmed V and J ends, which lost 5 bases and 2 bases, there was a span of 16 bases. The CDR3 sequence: CASSEVTLAAGNTIYF. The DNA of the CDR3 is TGTGCCAGCAGCGAAGTAACCTTAGCTGCTGGAAACACCATATATTTT.

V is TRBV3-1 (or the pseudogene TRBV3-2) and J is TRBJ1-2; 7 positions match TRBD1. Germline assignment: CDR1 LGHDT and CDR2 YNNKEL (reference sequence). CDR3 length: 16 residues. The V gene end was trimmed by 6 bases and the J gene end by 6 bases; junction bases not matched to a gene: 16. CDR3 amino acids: CASSYNDRAYRDGYTF. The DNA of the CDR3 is TGTGCCAGCAGTTACAATGACAGGGCCTATCGGGATGGCTACACCTTC.

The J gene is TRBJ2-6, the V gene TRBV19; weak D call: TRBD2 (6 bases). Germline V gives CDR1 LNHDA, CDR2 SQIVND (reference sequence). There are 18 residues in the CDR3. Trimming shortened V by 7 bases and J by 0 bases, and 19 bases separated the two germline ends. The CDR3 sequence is CASKLAEEGISGANVLTF. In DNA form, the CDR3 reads TGTGCCAGTAAGTTAGCGGAAGAGGGTATCTCTGGGGCCAACGTCCTGACTTTC.

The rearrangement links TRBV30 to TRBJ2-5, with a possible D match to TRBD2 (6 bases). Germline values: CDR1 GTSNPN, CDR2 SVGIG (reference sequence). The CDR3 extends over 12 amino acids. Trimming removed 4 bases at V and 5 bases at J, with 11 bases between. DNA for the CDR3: TGTGCCTGGACGGGGAGGAGGGAGACCCAGTACTTC. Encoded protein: CAWTGRRETQYF. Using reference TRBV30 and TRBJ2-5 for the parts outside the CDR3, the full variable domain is SQTIHQWPATLVQPVGSPLSLECTVEGTSNPNLYWYRQAAGRGLQLLFYSVGIGQISSEVPQNLSASRPQDRQFILSSKKLLLSDSGFYLCAWTGRRETQYFGPGTRLLVL.

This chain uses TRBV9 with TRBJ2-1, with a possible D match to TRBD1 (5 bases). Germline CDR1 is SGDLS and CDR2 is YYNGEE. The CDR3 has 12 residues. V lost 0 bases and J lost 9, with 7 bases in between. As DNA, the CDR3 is TGTGCCAGCAGCGTAGTGCAGGGTGAGCAGTTCTTC. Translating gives CASSVVQGEQFF. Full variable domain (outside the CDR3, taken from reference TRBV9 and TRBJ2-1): DSGVTQTPKHLITATGQRVTLRCSPRSGDLSVYWYQQSLDQGLQFLIQYYNGEERAKGNILERFSAQQFPDLHSELNLSSLELGDSALYFCASSVVQGEQFFGPGTRLTVL.

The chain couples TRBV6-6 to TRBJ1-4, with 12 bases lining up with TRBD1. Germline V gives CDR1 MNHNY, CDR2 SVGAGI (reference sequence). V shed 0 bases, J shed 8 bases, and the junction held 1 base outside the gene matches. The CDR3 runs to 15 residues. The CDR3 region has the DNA TGTGCCAGCAGTTACTCAGGGACAGGGGGCGAAAAACTGTTTTTT. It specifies CASSYSGTGGEKLFF.

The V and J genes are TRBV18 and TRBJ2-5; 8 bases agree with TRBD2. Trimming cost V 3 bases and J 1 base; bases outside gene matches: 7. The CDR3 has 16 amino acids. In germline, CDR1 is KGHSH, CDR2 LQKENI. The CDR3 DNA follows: TGTGCCAGCTCACCCGGGGGGGCTCAACTCCAAGAGACCCAGTACTTC. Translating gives CASSPGGAQLQETQYF.

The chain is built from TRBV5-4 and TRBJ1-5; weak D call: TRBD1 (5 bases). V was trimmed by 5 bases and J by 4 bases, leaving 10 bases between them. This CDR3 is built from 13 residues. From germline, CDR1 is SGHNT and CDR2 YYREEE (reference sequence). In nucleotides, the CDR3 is TGTGCCAGCAGTTGGGACTTTAATCAGCCCCAGCATTTT. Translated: CASSWDFNQPQHF.

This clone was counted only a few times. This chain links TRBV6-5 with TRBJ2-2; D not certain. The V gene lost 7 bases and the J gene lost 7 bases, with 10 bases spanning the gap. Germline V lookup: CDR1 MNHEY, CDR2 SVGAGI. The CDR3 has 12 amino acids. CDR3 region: CASNRLSGELFF. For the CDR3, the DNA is TGTGCCAGCAACCGACTCAGCGGGGAGCTGTTTTTT.

The CDR3 DNA reads as TGTGCCAGCAGCTACGGAATAGCGGGGGGGCCCCAAGAGACCCAGTACTTC. Its translation is CASSYGIAGGPQETQYF. This chain joins TRBV11-2 and TRBJ2-5, with TRBD2 matching 11 bases. Unmatched junction bases numbered 8, after V lost 4 bases and J lost 1 base. The germline gives CDR1 SGHAT, CDR2 FQNNGV. The CDR3 is 17 residues long.